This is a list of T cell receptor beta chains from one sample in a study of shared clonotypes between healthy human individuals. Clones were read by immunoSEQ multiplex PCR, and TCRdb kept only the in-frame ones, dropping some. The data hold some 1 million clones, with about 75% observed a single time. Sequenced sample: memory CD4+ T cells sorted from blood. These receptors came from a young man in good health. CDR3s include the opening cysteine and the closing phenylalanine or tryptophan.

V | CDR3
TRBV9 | CASSSKRGLGYGYTF
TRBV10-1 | CASSGPGQGTYEQYF
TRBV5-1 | CASSIQTGGDYGYTF
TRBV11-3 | CASSLYTPGYEQYF
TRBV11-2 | CASSPGGMNTEAFF
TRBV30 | CAWSVSGLYGYTF
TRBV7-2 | CASSLEGGETQYF
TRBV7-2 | CASSTQQAGGRDTQYF
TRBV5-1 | CASSLVNSFADTQYF
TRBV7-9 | CASSVWGANTGELFF
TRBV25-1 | CASSRQSSGNTIYF
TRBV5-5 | CASSTPLEVVTDTQYF
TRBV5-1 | CASSDLQFDTQYF
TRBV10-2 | CASSESAGSRETQYF
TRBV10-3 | CAISEGRGLNTEAFF
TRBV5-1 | CASSLYETDTQYF
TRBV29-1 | CSVVGTSGHLNNEQFF
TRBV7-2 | CASSLLLGQGDEKLFF
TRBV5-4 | CASSWTGTDTQYF
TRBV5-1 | CASSLGTEGDTQYF
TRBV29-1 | CSGVGPVNTEAFF
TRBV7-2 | CASSAASGARIDTQYF
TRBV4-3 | CASSPQRAGGYSDTQYF
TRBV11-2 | CASSLGFRETQYF
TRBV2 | CASSGENTDTQYF
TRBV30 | CAWTTQETQYF
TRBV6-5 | CASRDALAKNIQYF
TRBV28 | CASNQQGRGYGYTF
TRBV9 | CASSLRGTGASPLHF
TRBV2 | CASSRGETQYF
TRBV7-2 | CASSAKGGMDTQYF
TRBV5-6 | CASSLDRGLTDTQYF
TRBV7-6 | CASSLGQGGEQFF
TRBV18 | CASSPTTRVFYEQYF
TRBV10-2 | CASTHLNSPLHF
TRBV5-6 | CASSLYADRGLGNTIYF
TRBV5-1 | CASSWDTSSTDTQYF
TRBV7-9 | CASSSGQGTIDEQFF
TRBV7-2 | CASSLAPHNEQFF
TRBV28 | CASTRQGLFYEQYF
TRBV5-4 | CASSHKGANEKLFF
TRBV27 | CASSSRQSATNEKLFF
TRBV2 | CASSPLTSLGTQYF